The 20 T cell receptor beta chains below all came from one sample that was sequenced in a study of shared clonotypes between healthy human individuals. Sequenced by immunoSEQ multiplex PCR; TCRdb stores in-frame clones only, minus some. The sample holds 640,000 or so clones; approximately 75% are singletons and the top ten take approximately 2%. Sequencing was carried out using memory CD4+ T cells sorted from blood. The subset denotes: CD45RA-negative fraction. These receptors all come from a woman aged 25-40 years in good health.

The V call is TRBV30, the J call TRBJ2-3, with D possibly being TRBD1 (5 bases). Germline V gene lookup returns CDR1 GTSNPN and CDR2 SVGIG (reference sequence). The CDR3 has 14 amino acids. V shed 4 bases and J shed 2 bases, with 13 bases lying between them. CDR3 sequence (DNA): TGTGCCTGGATGAGACAGCCGAACACAGATACGCAGTATTTT. This sequence encodes CAWMRQPNTDTQYF.

A word on this clone: The junction differs from germline at one of its ends, possibly a read error. This chain connects TRBV7-9 to TRBJ1-2; D gene ambiguous. The CDR3 extends over 10 amino acids. The germline V gene has CDR1 SEHNR and CDR2 FQNEAQ (reference sequence). CDR3 coding DNA: TGTGCCAGCAGCTTAGAACGGGCAAACTTC. Protein sequence: CASSLERANF.

This clone was seen a few times. The chain has TRBV2 and TRBJ1-5, with 7 bases identical to TRBD1. CDR3 size: 15 residues. The trim removed 9 bases at V and 3 bases at J, leaving 11 bases unmatched. In germline, CDR1 is SNHLY, CDR2 FYNNEI. CDR3 sequence: CASKQGRGDNQPQHF. DNA of the CDR3: TGTGCCAGTAAACAGGGGAGGGGTGACAATCAGCCCCAGCATTTT.

This clone turned up a few times. V is TRBV5-1 and J is TRBJ1-5; no reliable D call. Germline CDR1 SGHRS, CDR2 YFSETQ. This CDR3 contains 13 residues. Between the trimmed V and J ends, which lost 5 bases and 4 bases, there was a span of 10 bases. The CDR3 sequence is CASRRAENQPQHF. CDR3 bases: TGCGCCAGCAGGAGGGCAGAGAATCAGCCCCAGCATTTT.

This CDR3 reads CASAQAGVNEQFF. DNA for the CDR3: TGTGCCAGCGCCCAGGCAGGGGTGAATGAGCAGTTCTTC. J is TRBJ2-1 and V is TRBV11-2, with a possible D match to TRBD1 (6 bases). CDR1 SGHAT and CDR2 FQNNGV come from the germline V gene. V was trimmed by 8 bases and J by 7 bases, leaving 15 bases between them. This CDR3 has 13 amino acids.

CDR3 nucleotide sequence: TGTGCCAGTAGTCGTGCAGACGGGGAGCTGTTTTTT. As protein: CASSRADGELFF. The chain links TRBV19 to TRBJ2-2; unclear D gene. CDR1 and CDR2 (germline): LNHDA, SQIVND (reference sequence). The V gene lost 5 bases and the J gene lost 7 bases, with 8 bases spanning the gap. CDR3 size: 12 residues. Drawing the rest from reference TRBV19 and TRBJ2-2, the complete variable domain is DGGITQSPKYLFRKEGQNVTLSCEQNLNHDAMYWYRQDPGQGLRLIYYSQIVNDFQKGDIAEGYSVSREKKESFPLTVTSAQKNPTAFYLCASSRADGELFFGEGSRLTVL.

V gene TRBV15 combines with J gene TRBJ2-5; 9 nucleotides line up with TRBD2. Germline CDR1 is LNHNV and CDR2 is YYDKDF (reference sequence). The CDR3 loop spans 17 amino acids. J was trimmed by 9 bases and V by 0 bases; bases with no gene match: 14. The CDR3 reads CATSRDLGAGGTTSQYF. CDR3 DNA sequence: TGTGCCACCAGCAGAGATCTCGGAGCGGGAGGTACCACGTCCCAGTACTTC.

The gene calls are TRBV28 and TRBJ1-2, with TRBD1 matching 7 bases. The CDR3 is 15 residues long. After removal of 7 bases from V and 2 bases from J, the junction contained 10 bases not matched to a gene. Germline V gives CDR1 MDHEN, CDR2 SYDVKM. The CDR3 here is CASTFPDRANYGYTF. The DNA of the CDR3 is TGTGCCAGCACCTTTCCCGACAGGGCGAACTATGGCTACACCTTC.

CDR3 sequence reads: CASSIPWGASNEQFF. The CDR3, as DNA: TGTGCCAGTAGTATTCCCTGGGGGGCATCCAATGAGCAGTTCTTC. V is TRBV19 and J is TRBJ2-1; either TRBD1 or TRBD2 may supply D (6 bases each). Trimming cost V 3 bases and J 6 bases, with 15 bases left between them. CDR3 size: 15 residues. The germline V gene encodes CDR1 LNHDA and CDR2 SQIVND (reference sequence).

With respect to this clone: Additional DNA sequences in this sample encode the identical CDR3. The chain links TRBV5-1 to TRBJ2-7; 8 nucleotides line up with TRBD2. Germline V gene lookup returns CDR1 SGHRS and CDR2 YFSETQ. The CDR3 is 16 residues long. V was clipped by 0 bases and J by 0 bases; unmatched bases: 5. CDR3 DNA sequence: TGCGCCAGCAGCTTGGGTCTAGCGGGTAGCTCCTACGAGCAGTACTTC. This sequence encodes CASSLGLAGSSYEQYF.

The chain links TRBV25-1 to TRBJ1-1; the match to TRBD1 covers 9 bases. CDR3 length equals 14 residues. Germline V lookup: CDR1 MGHDK, CDR2 SYGVNS. The J segment lost 5 bases and the V segment lost 6 bases, leaving 7 bases of the junction unmatched. The CDR3 nucleotides read TGTGCCAGCAGCCGAGAGACAGGGGGAACTGAAGCTTTCTTT. This encodes CASSRETGGTEAFF.

This clone was detected many times. The genes are TRBV27 and TRBJ1-1, with D maybe TRBD1 (6 bases). Trimming cost V 3 bases and J 8 bases, with 16 bases left between them. CDR3 length: 14 amino acids. Germline V gene data show CDR1 as MNHEY and CDR2 as SMNVEV (reference sequence). CDR3 DNA sequence: TGTGCCAGCAGTTTGAGGGGGGCGGGGTCGGAAGCTTTCTTT. This codes for CASSLRGAGSEAFF.

This clone was counted only a few times. The J gene is TRBJ2-2, the V gene TRBV15; 7 bases are shared with TRBD1. Unmatched junction bases numbered 2, after V lost 3 bases and J lost 4 bases. Germline V CDR1 and CDR2: LNHNV, YYDKDF (reference sequence). The CDR3 is made up of 14 amino acids. The CDR3 protein is CATSRTGLTGELFF. The CDR3 bases are TGTGCCACCAGCAGGACAGGGCTCACCGGGGAGCTGTTTTTT.

The chain recombines TRBV21-1 with TRBJ2-7; the table calls TRBD2, which could not be checked here. TRBV21-1 is a documented pseudogene. The CDR3 runs 16 residues. The CDR3 is CASSSFKRGWSYEQYF. Here the CDR3 DNA reads TGTGCCAGCAGCAGCTTCAAGCGGGGATGGTCCTACGAGCAGTACTTC.

The chain has TRBV11-2 and TRBJ1-1, with D perhaps TRBD1 (6 bases). Germline V gives CDR1 SGHAT, CDR2 FQNNGV. V was trimmed by 7 bases and J by 4 bases, leaving 19 bases between them. The CDR3 contains 15 residues. DNA of the CDR3: TGTGCCAGCACCTCCCAAGGGGGGATGAGCACTGAAGCTTTCTTT. Encoded protein: CASTSQGGMSTEAFF.

V usage is TRBV7-7 and J usage is TRBJ2-2; a possible D gene is TRBD1 (5 bases). Germline V gives CDR1 SSHAT, CDR2 FNYEAQ (reference sequence). The CDR3 runs 14 residues. Trimming left V 4 bases short and J 3 bases short, with 9 bases between. CDR3 loop: CASSSLTDTGELFF. For the CDR3, the DNA is TGTGCCAGCAGCTCCTTGACAGACACCGGGGAGCTGTTTTTT.

This clone has more than one count but fewer than ten. This chain's CDR3 is CASSLAGSDEQYF. The DNA for the CDR3 is TGTGCCAGCAGCTTAGCCGGATCCGACGAGCAGTACTTC. The genes are TRBV7-9 and TRBJ2-7; D ambiguous. The CDR3 totals 13 residues. V was cut by 0 bases and J by 5 bases, with 8 bases left in between. Germline lookup yields CDR1 SEHNR and CDR2 FQNEAQ (reference sequence).

Points on this clone: A read error may explain this, as a much larger clone is one base away. This chain connects TRBV14 to TRBJ1-1; perhaps TRBD1 as D (5 bases). Germline V gives CDR1 SGHDN, CDR2 FVKESK. The CDR3 length is 13 residues. Trimming took off 5 bases at V and 1 base at J, with 8 bases between the two ends. The CDR3 nucleotides are TGTGCCAGCAGCAACCAGGGGAACACTGAAGCTTTCTTT. The encoded protein is CASSNQGNTEAFF.

The chain recombines TRBV11-3 with TRBJ2-1; the D is unclear. The germline V gene has CDR1 SGHNT and CDR2 YENEEA. The germline V and J ends were trimmed by 0 bases and 8 bases, with 14 bases remaining between them. This CDR3 spans 15 amino acids. CDR3 residues: CASSLDDRVGYEQFF. The CDR3, as DNA: TGTGCCAGCAGCTTAGATGACCGGGTCGGGTATGAGCAGTTCTTC.

Comments on this clone: This sample also contains other DNA sequences that code for the same CDR3. V gene TRBV28 combines with J gene TRBJ1-2; D gene uncertain. The CDR3 has 12 residues. V was cut by 6 bases and J by 4 bases, with 9 bases left in between. Germline CDR1 is MDHEN and CDR2 is SYDVKM. The CDR3 is CASSPSSYGYTF. The CDR3, as DNA: TGTGCCAGCAGCCCCTCCTCCTATGGCTACACCTTC.